These 2 T cell receptor beta chains were sequenced from one sample in a study of spatial heterogeneity in lung cancer. This sample's time point: blood at routine non-recurrence follow-up after resection. Using its own MiXCR run on the 5' RACE reads, TCRdb lists one record per CDR3 protein. This table has 18,000 or so distinct CDR3 sequences, 9.2% appearing once. The source material was PBMCs, sampled at follow-up. Receptors were obtained from a male donor with early-stage non-small cell lung cancer.

The sample holds a few counts of this clonotype. This chain uses TRBV2 with TRBJ1-6, with D hard to call. The CDR3 runs to 18 residues. V was clipped by 4 bases and J by 0 bases, with 16 bases between them. The germline gives CDR1 SNHLY, CDR2 FYNNEI. CDR3 in DNA: TGTGCCAGCAGTGGCGAACAGCGCCTTCGCTCCTATAATTCACCCCTCCACTTT. It codes for CASSGEQRLRSYNSPLHF. The variable domain in full, completed from reference TRBV2 and TRBJ1-6, reads EPEVTQTPSHQVTQMGQEVILRCVPISNHLYFYWYRQILGQKVEFLVSFYNNEISEKSEIFDDQFSVERPDGSNFTLKIRSTKLEDSAMYFCASSGEQRLRSYNSPLHFGNGTRLTVT.

This clonotype was detected ten times or more. The rearrangement uses TRBV20-1 and TRBJ2-7, with TRBD1 matching 8 bases. Germline loops: CDR1 DFQATT, CDR2 SNEGSKA (reference sequence). CDR3 size: 15 residues. J lost 7 bases, V lost 3 bases, and 14 bases had no gene match. The CDR3 region is CSASFLDRAGWEQYF. In DNA, the CDR3 is TGCAGTGCTAGTTTCCTGGACAGGGCAGGTTGGGAGCAGTACTTC.